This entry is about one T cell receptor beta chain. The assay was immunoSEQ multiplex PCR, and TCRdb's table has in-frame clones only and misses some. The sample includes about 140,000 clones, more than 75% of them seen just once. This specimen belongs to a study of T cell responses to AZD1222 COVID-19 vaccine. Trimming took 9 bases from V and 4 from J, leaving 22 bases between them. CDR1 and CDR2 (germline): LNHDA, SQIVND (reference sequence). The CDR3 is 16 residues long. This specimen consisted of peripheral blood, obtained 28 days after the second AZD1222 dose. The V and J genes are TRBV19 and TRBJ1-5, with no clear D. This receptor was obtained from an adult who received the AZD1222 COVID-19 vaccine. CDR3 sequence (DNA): TGTGCCAGCTTAGCCCCCGGGGTGGCACATAATCAGCCCCAGCATTTT. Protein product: CASLAPGVAHNQPQHF.